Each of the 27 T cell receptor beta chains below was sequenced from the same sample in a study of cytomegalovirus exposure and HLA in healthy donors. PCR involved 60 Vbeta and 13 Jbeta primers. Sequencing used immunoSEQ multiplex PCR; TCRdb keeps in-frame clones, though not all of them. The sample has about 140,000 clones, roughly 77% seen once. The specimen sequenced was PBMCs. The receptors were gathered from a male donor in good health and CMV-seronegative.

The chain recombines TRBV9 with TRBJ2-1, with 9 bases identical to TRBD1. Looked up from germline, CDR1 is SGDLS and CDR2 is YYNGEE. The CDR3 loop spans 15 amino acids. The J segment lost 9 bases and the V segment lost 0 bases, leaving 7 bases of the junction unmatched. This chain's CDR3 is CASSVVTGGFGEQFF. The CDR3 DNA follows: TGTGCCAGCAGCGTAGTGACAGGGGGGTTTGGTGAGCAGTTCTTC.

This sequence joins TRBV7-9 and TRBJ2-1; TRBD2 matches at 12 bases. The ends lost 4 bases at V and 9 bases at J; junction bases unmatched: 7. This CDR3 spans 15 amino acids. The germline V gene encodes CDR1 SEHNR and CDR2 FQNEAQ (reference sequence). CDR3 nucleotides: TGTGCCAGCAGCTCTAGCGGGAGGGCCGATAGTGAGCAGTTCTTC. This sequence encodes CASSSSGRADSEQFF.

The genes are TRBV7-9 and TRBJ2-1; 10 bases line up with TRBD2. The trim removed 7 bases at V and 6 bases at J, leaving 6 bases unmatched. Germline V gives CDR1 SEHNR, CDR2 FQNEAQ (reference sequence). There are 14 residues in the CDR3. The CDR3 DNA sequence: TGTGCCAGCATCGCTAGCGGGAGTGGCAATGAGCAGTTCTTC. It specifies CASIASGSGNEQFF.

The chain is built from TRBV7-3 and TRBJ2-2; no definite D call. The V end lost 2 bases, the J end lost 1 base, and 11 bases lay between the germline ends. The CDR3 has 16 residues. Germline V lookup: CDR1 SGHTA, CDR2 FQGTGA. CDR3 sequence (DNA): TGTGCCAGCAGCTTAGGTCTCTACCGGAACACCGGGGAGCTGTTTTTT. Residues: CASSLGLYRNTGELFF.

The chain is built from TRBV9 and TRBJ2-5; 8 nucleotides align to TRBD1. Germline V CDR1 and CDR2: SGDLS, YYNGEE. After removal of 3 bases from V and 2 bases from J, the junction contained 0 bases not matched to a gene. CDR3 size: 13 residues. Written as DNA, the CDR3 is TGTGCCAGCAGCGGACAGGGGCAAGAGACCCAGTACTTC. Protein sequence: CASSGQGQETQYF.

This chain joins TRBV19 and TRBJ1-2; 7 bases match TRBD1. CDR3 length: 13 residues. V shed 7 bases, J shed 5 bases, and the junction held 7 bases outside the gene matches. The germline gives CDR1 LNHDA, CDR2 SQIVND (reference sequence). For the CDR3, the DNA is TGTGCCAGTATCAGGACAGGCCAATATGGCTACACCTTC. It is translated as CASIRTGQYGYTF.

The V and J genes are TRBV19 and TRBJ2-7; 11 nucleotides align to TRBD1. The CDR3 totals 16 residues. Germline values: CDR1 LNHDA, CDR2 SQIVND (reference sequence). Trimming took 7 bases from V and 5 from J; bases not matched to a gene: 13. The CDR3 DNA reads TGTGCCAGTACTTCACCTGGGACAGGGGGGATAAACGAGCAGTACTTC. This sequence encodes CASTSPGTGGINEQYF.

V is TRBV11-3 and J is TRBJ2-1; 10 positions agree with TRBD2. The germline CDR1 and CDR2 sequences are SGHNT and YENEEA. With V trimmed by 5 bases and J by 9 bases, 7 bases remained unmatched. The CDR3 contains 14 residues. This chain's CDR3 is CASSVAGLAPEQFF. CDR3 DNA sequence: TGTGCCAGCAGCGTAGCGGGACTAGCGCCTGAGCAGTTCTTC. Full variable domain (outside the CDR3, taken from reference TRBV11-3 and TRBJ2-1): EAGVVQSPRYKIIEKKQPVAFWCNPISGHNTLYWYLQNLGQGPELLIRYENEEAVDDSQLPKDRFSAERLKGVDSTLKIQPAELGDSAVYLCASSVAGLAPEQFFGPGTRLTVL.

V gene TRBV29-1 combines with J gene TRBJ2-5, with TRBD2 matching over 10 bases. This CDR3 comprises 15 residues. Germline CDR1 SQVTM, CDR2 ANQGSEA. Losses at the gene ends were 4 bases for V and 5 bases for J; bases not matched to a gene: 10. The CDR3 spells CSVGQAGGRVETQYF. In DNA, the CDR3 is TGCAGCGTTGGCCAAGCGGGGGGGCGGGTGGAGACCCAGTACTTC.

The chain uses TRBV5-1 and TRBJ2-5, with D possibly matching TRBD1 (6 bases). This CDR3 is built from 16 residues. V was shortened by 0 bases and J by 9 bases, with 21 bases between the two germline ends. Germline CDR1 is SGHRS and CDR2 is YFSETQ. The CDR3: CASSLVGGQTIGAQYF. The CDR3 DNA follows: TGCGCCAGCAGCTTGGTGGGCGGACAGACGATCGGGGCCCAGTACTTC.

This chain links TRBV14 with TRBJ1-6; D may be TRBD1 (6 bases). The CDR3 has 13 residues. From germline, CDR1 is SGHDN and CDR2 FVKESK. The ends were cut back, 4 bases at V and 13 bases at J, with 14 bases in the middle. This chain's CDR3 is CASSRTAGGPLHF. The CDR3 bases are TGTGCCAGCAGCCGGACAGCCGGGGGGCCCCTCCACTTT.

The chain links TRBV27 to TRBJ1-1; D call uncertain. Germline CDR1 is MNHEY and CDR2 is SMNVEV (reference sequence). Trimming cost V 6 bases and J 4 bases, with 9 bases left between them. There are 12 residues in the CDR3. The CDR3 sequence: CASSRRGTEAFF. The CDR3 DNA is TGTGCCAGCAGCCGTCGGGGCACTGAAGCTTTCTTT.

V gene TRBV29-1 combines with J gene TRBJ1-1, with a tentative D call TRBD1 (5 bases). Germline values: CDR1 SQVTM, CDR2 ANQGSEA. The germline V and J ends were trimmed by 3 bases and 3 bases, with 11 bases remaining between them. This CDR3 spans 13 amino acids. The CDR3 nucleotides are TGCAGCGTTGAGGGGCGGCTATACACTGAAGCTTTCTTT. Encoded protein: CSVEGRLYTEAFF.

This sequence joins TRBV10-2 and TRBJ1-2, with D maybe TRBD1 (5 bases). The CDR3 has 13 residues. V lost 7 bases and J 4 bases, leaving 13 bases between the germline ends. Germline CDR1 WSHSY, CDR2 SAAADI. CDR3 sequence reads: CASTIQGSYGYTF. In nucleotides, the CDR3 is TGCGCCAGCACGATCCAGGGATCCTATGGCTACACCTTC.

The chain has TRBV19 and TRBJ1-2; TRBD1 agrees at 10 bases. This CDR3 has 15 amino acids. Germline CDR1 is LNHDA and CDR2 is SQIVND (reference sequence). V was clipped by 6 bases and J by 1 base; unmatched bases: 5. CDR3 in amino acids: CASSRGDRGNYGYTF. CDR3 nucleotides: TGTGCCAGTAGCCGCGGGGACAGGGGTAACTATGGCTACACCTTC.

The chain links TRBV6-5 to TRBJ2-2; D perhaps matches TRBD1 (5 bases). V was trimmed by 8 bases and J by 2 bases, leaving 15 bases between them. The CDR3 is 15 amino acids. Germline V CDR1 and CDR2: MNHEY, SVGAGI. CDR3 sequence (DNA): TGTGCCAGCGGATCACAGGAGTTTAACACCGGGGAGCTGTTTTTT. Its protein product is CASGSQEFNTGELFF.

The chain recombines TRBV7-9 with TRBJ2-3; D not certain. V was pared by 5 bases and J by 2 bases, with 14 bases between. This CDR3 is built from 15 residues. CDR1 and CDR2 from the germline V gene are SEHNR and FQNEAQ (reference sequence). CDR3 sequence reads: CASSPSLGPTDTQYF. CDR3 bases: TGTGCCAGCAGCCCTTCTTTGGGCCCCACAGATACGCAGTATTTT.

The CDR3 DNA sequence: TGTGCCAGCAGCTTAGACGGACTAGCGGAGCAAGAGACCCAGTACTTC. Translating gives CASSLDGLAEQETQYF. The chain uses TRBV7-8 and TRBJ2-5; 10 nucleotides agree with TRBD2. The J segment lost 2 bases and the V segment lost 1 base, leaving 4 bases of the junction unmatched. In germline, CDR1 is SGHVS, CDR2 FQNEAQ. This CDR3 contains 16 residues.

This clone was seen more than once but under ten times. The CDR3, as DNA: TGCGCCAGCAGCCTCGGTGGGACTAGCACAGATACGCAGTATTTT. Its protein is CASSLGGTSTDTQYF. This rearrangement joins TRBV5-1 to TRBJ2-3; possible D gene TRBD2, 6 bases. The germline V and J ends were trimmed by 4 bases and 0 bases, with 12 bases remaining between them. The CDR3 has 15 amino acids. Germline V gives CDR1 SGHRS, CDR2 YFSETQ.

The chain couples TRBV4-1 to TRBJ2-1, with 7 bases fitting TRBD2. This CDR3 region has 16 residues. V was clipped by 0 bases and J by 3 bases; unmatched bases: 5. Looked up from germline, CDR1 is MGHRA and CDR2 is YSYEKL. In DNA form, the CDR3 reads TGCGCCAGCAGCCAAGATGGGGCGGGGGACTACAATGAGCAGTTCTTC. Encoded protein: CASSQDGAGDYNEQFF.

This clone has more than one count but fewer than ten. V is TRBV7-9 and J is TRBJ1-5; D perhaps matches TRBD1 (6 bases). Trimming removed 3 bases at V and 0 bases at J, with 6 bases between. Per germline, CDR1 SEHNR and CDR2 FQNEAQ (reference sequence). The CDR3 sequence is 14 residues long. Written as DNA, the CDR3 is TGTGCCAGCAGCTTGGACAGTAGCAATCAGCCCCAGCATTTT. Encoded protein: CASSLDSSNQPQHF.

The CDR3 DNA reads TGTGCCAGCAGTTTAAACAGCCATAGTCGAGCTTTCTTT. Protein: CASSLNSHSRAFF. The chain links TRBV27 to TRBJ1-1; D not certain. CDR3 length: 13 amino acids. Germline CDR1 is MNHEY and CDR2 is SMNVEV (reference sequence). V lost 2 bases and J lost 10, with 14 bases in between.

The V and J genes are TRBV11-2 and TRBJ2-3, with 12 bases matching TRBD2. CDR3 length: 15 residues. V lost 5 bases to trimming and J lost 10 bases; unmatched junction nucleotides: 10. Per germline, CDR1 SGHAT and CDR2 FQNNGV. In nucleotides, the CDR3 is TGTGCCAGCAGCCCCAAGACTAGCGGGAGTGATCCGCAGTATTTT. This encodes CASSPKTSGSDPQYF.

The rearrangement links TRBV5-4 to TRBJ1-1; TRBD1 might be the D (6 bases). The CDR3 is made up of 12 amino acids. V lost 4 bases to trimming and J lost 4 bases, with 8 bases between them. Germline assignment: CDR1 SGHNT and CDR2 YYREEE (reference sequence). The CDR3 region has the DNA TGTGCCAGCAGCACAGGGAGCACTGAAGCTTTCTTT. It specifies CASSTGSTEAFF. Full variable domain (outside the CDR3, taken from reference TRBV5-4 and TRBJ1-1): ETGVTQSPTHLIKTRGQQVTLRCSSQSGHNTVSWYQQALGQGPQFIFQYYREEENGRGNFPPRFSGLQFPNYSSELNVNALELDDSALYLCASSTGSTEAFFGQGTRLTVV.

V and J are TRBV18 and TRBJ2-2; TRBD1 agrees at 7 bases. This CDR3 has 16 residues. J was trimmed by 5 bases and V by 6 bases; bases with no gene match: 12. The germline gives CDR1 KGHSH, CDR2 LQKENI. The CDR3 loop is CASSPTPDRVTGELFF. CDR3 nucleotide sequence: TGTGCCAGCTCTCCGACTCCCGACAGGGTAACCGGGGAGCTGTTTTTT.

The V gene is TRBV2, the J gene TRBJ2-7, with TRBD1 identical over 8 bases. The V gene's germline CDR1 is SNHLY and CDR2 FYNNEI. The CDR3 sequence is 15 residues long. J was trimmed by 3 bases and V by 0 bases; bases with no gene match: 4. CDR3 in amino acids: CASSEAGTGGYEQYF. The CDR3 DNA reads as TGTGCCAGCAGTGAAGCCGGGACAGGAGGCTACGAGCAGTACTTC.

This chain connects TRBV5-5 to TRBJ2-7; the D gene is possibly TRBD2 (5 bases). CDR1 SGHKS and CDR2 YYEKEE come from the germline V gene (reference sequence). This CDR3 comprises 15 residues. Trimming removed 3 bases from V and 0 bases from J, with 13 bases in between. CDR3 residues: CASSSLGSLSYEQYF. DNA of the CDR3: TGTGCCAGCAGCTCCCTGGGGAGCCTCTCCTACGAGCAGTACTTC.